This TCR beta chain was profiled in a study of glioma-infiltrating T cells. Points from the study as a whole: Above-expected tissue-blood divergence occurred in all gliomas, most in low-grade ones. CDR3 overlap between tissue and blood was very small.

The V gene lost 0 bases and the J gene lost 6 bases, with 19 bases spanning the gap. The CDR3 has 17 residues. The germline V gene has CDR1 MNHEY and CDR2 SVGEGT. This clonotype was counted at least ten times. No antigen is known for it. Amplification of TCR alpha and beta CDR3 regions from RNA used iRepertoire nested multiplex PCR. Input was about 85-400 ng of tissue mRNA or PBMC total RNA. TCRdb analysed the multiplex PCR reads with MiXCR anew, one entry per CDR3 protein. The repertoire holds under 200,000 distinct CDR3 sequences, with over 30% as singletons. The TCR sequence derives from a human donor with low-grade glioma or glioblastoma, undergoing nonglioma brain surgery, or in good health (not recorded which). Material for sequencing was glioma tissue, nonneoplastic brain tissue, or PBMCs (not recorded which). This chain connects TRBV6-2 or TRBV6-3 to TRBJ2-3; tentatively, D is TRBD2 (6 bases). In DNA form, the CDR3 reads TGTGCCAGCAGTTACTCGGTGAAGGGAGGCCCGGTGGATACGCAGTATTTT. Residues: CASSYSVKGGPVDTQYF.